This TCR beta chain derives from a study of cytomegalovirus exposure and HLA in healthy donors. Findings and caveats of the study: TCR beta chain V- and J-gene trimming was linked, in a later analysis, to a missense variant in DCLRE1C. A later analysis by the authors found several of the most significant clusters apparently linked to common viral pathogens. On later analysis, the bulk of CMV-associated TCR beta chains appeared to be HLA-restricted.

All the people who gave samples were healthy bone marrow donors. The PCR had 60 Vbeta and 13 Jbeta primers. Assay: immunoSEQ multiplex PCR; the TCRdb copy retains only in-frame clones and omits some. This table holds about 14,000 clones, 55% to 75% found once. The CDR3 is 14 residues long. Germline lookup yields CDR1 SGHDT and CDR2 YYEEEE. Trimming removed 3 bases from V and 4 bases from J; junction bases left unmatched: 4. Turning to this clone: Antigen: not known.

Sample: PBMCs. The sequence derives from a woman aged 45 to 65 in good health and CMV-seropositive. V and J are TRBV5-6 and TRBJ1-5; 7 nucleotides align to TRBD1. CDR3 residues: CASSSEGANQPQHF. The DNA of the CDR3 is TGTGCCAGCAGCTCCGAGGGGGCGAATCAGCCCCAGCATTTT.